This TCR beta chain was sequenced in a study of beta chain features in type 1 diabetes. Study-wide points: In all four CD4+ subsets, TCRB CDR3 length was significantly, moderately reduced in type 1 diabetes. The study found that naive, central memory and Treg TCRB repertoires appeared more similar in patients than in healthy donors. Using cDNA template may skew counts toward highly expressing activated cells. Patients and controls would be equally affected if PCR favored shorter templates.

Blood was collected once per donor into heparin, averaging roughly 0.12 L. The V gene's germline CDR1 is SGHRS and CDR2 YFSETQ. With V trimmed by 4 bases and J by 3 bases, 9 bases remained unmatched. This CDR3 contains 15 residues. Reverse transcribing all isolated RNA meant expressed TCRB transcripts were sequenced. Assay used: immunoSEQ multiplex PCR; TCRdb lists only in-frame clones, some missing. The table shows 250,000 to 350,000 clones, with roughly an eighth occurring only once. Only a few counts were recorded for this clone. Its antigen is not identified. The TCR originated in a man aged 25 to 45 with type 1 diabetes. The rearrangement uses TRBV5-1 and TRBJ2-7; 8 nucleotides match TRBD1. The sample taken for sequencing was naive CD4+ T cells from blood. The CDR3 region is CASSRQGNFGYEQYF. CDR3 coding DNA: TGCGCCAGCAGCCGACAGGGGAATTTCGGCTACGAGCAGTACTTC.